This TCR beta chain was profiled in a study of blood T cells in healthy people across ages. This CDR3 has 13 residues. Per germline, CDR1 SGDLS and CDR2 YYNGEE. Next came a second PCR, run for roughly 7 to 12 cycles, which used a sample-barcoded 5' primer along with a J-beta primer mix. MiXCR, run by TCRdb on the 5' RACE reads, gives a single entry per CDR3 protein. The sample carries some 1,000,000 distinct CDR3 sequences, about 23% recorded once. This clonotype has a handful of counts. These data were also reused for a study on T cells of mothers and their children.

This chain uses TRBV9 with TRBJ2-5, with D perhaps being TRBD1 or TRBD2 (5 bases each). TRBJ2-1 explains the end of the DNA better; the J call may be wrong. Sequenced sample: blood. The TCR was taken from a girl aged 2-10 years in good health. For the CDR3, the DNA is TGTGCCAGTAGCACGCAGGGAGAGGATGAGCAGTTCTTC. As protein: CASSTQGEDEQFF.